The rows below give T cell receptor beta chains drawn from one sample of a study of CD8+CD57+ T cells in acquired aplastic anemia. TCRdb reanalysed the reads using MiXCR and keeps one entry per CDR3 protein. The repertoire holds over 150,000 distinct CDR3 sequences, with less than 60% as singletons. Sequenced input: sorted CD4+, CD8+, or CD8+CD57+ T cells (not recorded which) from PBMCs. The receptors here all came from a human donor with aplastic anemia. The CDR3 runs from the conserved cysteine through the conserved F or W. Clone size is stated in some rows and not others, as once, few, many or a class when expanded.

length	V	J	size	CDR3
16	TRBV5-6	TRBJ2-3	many	CASTIAGNMVADTQYF
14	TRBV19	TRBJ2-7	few	CASSIGLYSYEQYF
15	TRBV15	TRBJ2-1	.	CASTDSGPSYNEQLF
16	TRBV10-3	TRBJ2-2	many	CAISEPTGGDTGELFF
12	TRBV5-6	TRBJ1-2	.	CASSLVRDGYTF
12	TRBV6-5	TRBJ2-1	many	CASSYGGNEQFF
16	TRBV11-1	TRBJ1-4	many	CASSPPPGTVNEKLFF
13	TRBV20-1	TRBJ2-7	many	CSARETGFYEQYF
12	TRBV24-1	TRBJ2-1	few	CATSDLQLRRFF
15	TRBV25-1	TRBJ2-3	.	CASIAGTSGPDTQYF
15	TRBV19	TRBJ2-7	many	CASSIDRTGSYEQYF
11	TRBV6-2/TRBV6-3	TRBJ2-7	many	CATQTPGEQYF
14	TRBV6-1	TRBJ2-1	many	CASSEHIEGNPQFF
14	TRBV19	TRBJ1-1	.	CASSIRGMNTEAFF
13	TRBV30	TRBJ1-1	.	CAWADILGTEAFF
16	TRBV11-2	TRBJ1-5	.	CASSLGGKGSNQPQHF
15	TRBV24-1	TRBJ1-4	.	CATSGGASAGEKLFF
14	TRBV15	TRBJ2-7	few	CATYGGQGSYEQYF
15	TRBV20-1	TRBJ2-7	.	CSAEGGQGNRYEQYF
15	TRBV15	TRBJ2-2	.	CATNHPQGGRGELFF
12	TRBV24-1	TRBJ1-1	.	CATSAGQTEAFF
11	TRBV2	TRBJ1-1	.	CASRPSVEAFF
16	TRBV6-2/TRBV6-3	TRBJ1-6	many	CASSSPPGQGYSPLHF
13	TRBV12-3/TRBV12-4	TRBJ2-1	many	CASSLGIGNEQFF
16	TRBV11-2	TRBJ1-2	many	CASSLVPPGLSYGYTF
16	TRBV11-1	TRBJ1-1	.	CASSSTHTGGITEAFF
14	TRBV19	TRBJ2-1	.	CASSITGSGNEQFF
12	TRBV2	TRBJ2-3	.	CASRGATDTQYF
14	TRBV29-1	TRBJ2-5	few	CSVVAGLAQETQYF
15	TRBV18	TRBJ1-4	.	CASSPPWTGNEKLFF
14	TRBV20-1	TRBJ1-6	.	CSARSGSYGSPLHF
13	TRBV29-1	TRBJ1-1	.	CSVESRGRRTAFF
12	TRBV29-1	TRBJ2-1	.	CSGQSSYNEQFF
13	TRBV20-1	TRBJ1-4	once	CSARDATNEKLFF
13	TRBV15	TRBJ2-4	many	CATSTTGKNIQYF
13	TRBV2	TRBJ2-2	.	CASKAGAAGELFF
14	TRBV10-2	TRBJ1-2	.	CASWDTLKNYGYTF
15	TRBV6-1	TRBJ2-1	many	CASQGRAGGPAEQFF
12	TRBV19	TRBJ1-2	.	CASSWPGPLYTF
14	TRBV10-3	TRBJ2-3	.	CAISEGGSTDTQYF
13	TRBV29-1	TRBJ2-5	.	CSVEAYQRETQYF
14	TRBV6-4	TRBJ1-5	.	CASSDSGGNQPQHF
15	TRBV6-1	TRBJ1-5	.	CASSTERGPNQPQHF
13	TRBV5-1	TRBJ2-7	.	CASSLLPTYEQYF
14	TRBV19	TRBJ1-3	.	CASSHRSSGNTIYF
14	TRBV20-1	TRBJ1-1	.	CSARDRGRNTEAFF
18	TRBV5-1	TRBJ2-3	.	CASSSTVGLAGGTDTQYF
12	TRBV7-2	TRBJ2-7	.	CASSLGLAEQYF